This record concerns one T cell receptor (beta chain) sequence. Its antigen is not known. Primers included in the PCR were 60 Vbeta and 13 Jbeta primers. The protocol was immunoSEQ multiplex PCR, while the TCRdb copy is restricted to in-frame clones and leaves out a portion. This sample's table has approximately 200,000 clones. Germline V gene data show CDR1 as LNHDA and CDR2 as SQIVND (reference sequence). The CDR3 runs 14 residues. With 10 bases removed from V and 4 bases from J, the gap between germline ends came to 19 bases. These data belong to a study of cytomegalovirus exposure and HLA in healthy donors. Whole-study findings and limits: Association of a missense DCLRE1C variant with TCR beta V- and J-gene trimming was reported in a later analysis. It was taken for granted in presence/absence analyses that sequencing depth across donors was roughly uniform.

This cohort consisted of healthy bone marrow donors. This chain connects TRBV19 to TRBJ2-5; a possible D gene is TRBD1 (6 bases). The source of this sequence is a boy aged 10-17 years in good health and CMV-seronegative. Sequences were obtained from PBMCs. The CDR3 nucleotides are TGTGCCACTTCAACAGGGCAGATCGGAGAGACCCAGTACTTC. This gives the protein CATSTGQIGETQYF. The full variable domain, in which reference TRBV19 and TRBJ2-5 provide the parts outside the CDR3, is DGGITQSPKYLFRKEGQNVTLSCEQNLNHDAMYWYRQDPGQGLRLIYYSQIVNDFQKGDIAEGYSVSREKKESFPLTVTSAQKNPTAFYLCATSTGQIGETQYFGPGTRLLVL.